A single sample gave rise to the 24 T cell receptor beta chains below, sequenced in a study of shared clonotypes between healthy human individuals. Naivety among CD8 cells was defined by CD45RO negativity and positive CCR7 selection, thereby excluding terminally differentiated effector memory CD45RA+ cells. The repertoire was sequenced with immunoSEQ multiplex PCR; TCRdb's copy has only in-frame clones and lacks some. The sample holds about 2.1 million clones, around 93% seen once. The sample consisted of naive CD8+ T cells from PBMCs. These receptors all come from a man between 18 and 29 years old in good health. Some clones in this sample may be carry-over from other donors' samples.

The rearrangement joins TRBV6-1 to TRBJ2-1, with TRBD1 matching 9 bases. This CDR3 is 15 amino acids long. From germline, CDR1 is MNHNS and CDR2 SASEGT. V lost 1 base and J lost 7; bases outside the gene matches: 5. The CDR3 DNA sequence: TGTGCCAGCAGTGAAGTGCCAGGACAGGGGAATGAGCAGTTCTTC. Encoded protein: CASSEVPGQGNEQFF.

The chain is built from TRBV19 and TRBJ2-7; unclear D gene. CDR1 and CDR2 from the germline V gene are LNHDA and SQIVND (reference sequence). This CDR3 has 13 amino acids. With 4 bases removed from V and 4 bases from J, the gap between germline ends came to 11 bases. CDR3 coding DNA: TGTGCCAGTAGTACGGGCAGTGCGTACGAGCAGTACTTC. Translation gives CASSTGSAYEQYF.

This clone appeared a single time. The rearrangement joins TRBV10-3 to TRBJ1-1, with 9 bases aligning to TRBD1. This CDR3 is 17 amino acids long. V trimming: 6 bases; J trimming: 1 base; junction bases outside the gene matches: 12. CDR1 is ENHRY and CDR2 is SYGVKD in the germline V gene. The CDR3 bases are TGTGCCATCAGGACTCTTGGTCCGGGACAGGGGAACACTGAAGCTTTCTTT. It specifies CAIRTLGPGQGNTEAFF.

V gene TRBV25-1 combines with J gene TRBJ2-2, with D maybe TRBD1 (6 bases). The germline V gene encodes CDR1 MGHDK and CDR2 SYGVNS. Trimming cost V 9 bases and J 6 bases, with 14 bases left between them. This CDR3 comprises 13 residues. The DNA of the CDR3 is TGTGCCAGTGGCACAGGGTTTGCCGGGGAGCTGTTTTTT. Amino acid sequence: CASGTGFAGELFF.

This clone was seen a single time. Other DNA sequences in the sample encode the same CDR3. The CDR3 DNA reads TGTGCCAGCAGTTTCTCGAGATCCTATGGCTACACCTTC. This sequence encodes CASSFSRSYGYTF. The chain links TRBV27 to TRBJ1-2; D unresolved. Per germline, CDR1 MNHEY and CDR2 SMNVEV (reference sequence). V shed 3 bases and J shed 4 bases, with 9 bases lying between them. The CDR3 runs 13 residues.

DNA for the CDR3: TGTGCCAGCAGCTTAAATGTCGGGACGACTGAGCAGTACTTC. Translation: CASSLNVGTTEQYF. The chain has TRBV11-2 and TRBJ2-7, with D perhaps TRBD1 or TRBD2 (5 bases each). Germline values: CDR1 SGHAT, CDR2 FQNNGV. V was cut by 2 bases and J by 7 bases, with 15 bases left in between. CDR3 length: 14 amino acids.

As to this clone: Other DNA sequences in the sample encode the same CDR3. J is TRBJ1-3 and V is TRBV6-5; D gene ambiguous. The CDR3 is 15 amino acids. In germline, CDR1 is MNHEY, CDR2 SVGAGI. V dropped 0 bases and J dropped 0 bases, with 6 bases sitting between them. The CDR3: CASSYSESSGNTIYF. The DNA of the CDR3 is TGTGCCAGCAGTTACTCGGAGAGCTCTGGAAACACCATATATTTT.

The CDR3 here is CASSSLGGFGYTF. CDR3 coding DNA: TGTGCCAGCAGTTCCCTCGGGGGCTTTGGCTACACCTTC. This sequence joins TRBV6-5 and TRBJ1-2; a possible D gene is TRBD1 (6 bases). Per the germline V gene, CDR1 is MNHEY and CDR2 is SVGAGI. V was shortened by 4 bases and J by 7 bases, with 13 bases between the two germline ends. The CDR3 consists of 13 residues.

The chain employs TRBV19 and TRBJ1-1, with D unclear. Between the trimmed V and J ends, which lost 5 bases and 0 bases, there was a span of 16 bases. From germline, CDR1 is LNHDA and CDR2 SQIVND (reference sequence). The CDR3 contains 16 residues. CDR3 sequence reads: CASSARLGYLNTEAFF. DNA of the CDR3: TGTGCCAGTAGTGCCCGATTGGGGTACTTGAACACTGAAGCTTTCTTT.

The chain joins TRBV6-1 to TRBJ1-3, with D possibly TRBD1 on 5 matching bases. This CDR3 contains 15 residues. V was clipped by 3 bases and J by 0 bases, with 9 bases between them. The germline V gene encodes CDR1 MNHNS and CDR2 SASEGT. This CDR3 is CASSDRTYSGNTIYF. DNA of the CDR3: TGTGCCAGCAGTGACCGGACATACTCTGGAAACACCATATATTTT.

The chain couples TRBV6-4 to TRBJ1-4, with D tentatively TRBD1 (5 bases). From germline, CDR1 is MRHNA and CDR2 SNTAGT. This CDR3 region has 15 residues. V gave up 10 bases and J gave up 0 bases, with 15 bases separating them. CDR3 residues: CAIIHGGTTNEKLFF. The DNA for the CDR3 is TGTGCCATCATACATGGGGGAACAACTAATGAAAAACTGTTTTTT.

The chain carries TRBV9 and TRBJ1-2; D uncertain. This CDR3 contains 14 residues. Germline V gene data show CDR1 as SGDLS and CDR2 as YYNGEE. The ends were cut back, 0 bases at V and 2 bases at J, with 8 bases in the middle. The CDR3, as DNA: TGTGCCAGCAGCGTAGCATCGCAGAACTATGGCTACACCTTC. This codes for CASSVASQNYGYTF.

This chain joins TRBV4-1 and TRBJ2-7, with 9 bases aligning to TRBD1. The germline gives CDR1 MGHRA, CDR2 YSYEKL. The trim removed 4 bases at V and 2 bases at J, leaving 12 bases unmatched. The CDR3 is made up of 17 amino acids. The CDR3 DNA reads TGCGCCAGCAGCCCAGCCCCCCGGGACAGGGAGACCTACGAGCAGTACTTC. Protein sequence: CASSPAPRDRETYEQYF.

V gene TRBV12-5 combines with J gene TRBJ2-2; 7 positions match TRBD1. V dropped 5 bases and J dropped 7; count of bases not matched to a gene: 13. Germline CDR1 and CDR2: LGHNT and FRNRAP. CDR3 length: 16 residues. For the CDR3, the DNA is TGTGCTAGTGGTCGACAGGGCCCTTCTAAGGGCGGGGAGCTGTTTTTT. Its translation: CASGRQGPSKGGELFF.

The chain couples TRBV4-1 to TRBJ2-1; 11 nucleotides agree with TRBD2. The V and J ends lost 2 bases and 5 bases, in that order; junction bases with no gene match: 5. The germline CDR1 and CDR2 sequences are MGHRA and YSYEKL. The CDR3 extends over 16 amino acids. In nucleotides, the CDR3 is TGCGCCAGCAGCCAATTTAGCGGGGGGGAAAACAATGAGCAGTTCTTC. Its protein is CASSQFSGGENNEQFF.

About this clone: Distinct nucleotide sequences in the sample also encode this CDR3. CDR3 bases: TGTGCCAGCAGTTTGGCGGGCCCCTACGAGCAGTACTTC. It encodes CASSLAGPYEQYF. The chain is built from TRBV27 and TRBJ2-7; possible D gene TRBD2, 5 bases. V dropped 3 bases and J dropped 2 bases, with 8 bases sitting between them. Germline V gene data show CDR1 as MNHEY and CDR2 as SMNVEV (reference sequence). CDR3 size: 13 residues.

This clone showed up just once. The chain links TRBV7-9 to TRBJ1-5; 8 bases are a match to TRBD1. Trimming removed 5 bases from V and 5 bases from J; junction bases left unmatched: 2. The CDR3 loop spans 13 amino acids. Germline assignment: CDR1 SEHNR and CDR2 FQNEAQ (reference sequence). The CDR3 nucleotides are TGTGCCAGCAGCGACAGGGGTTATCAGCCCCAGCATTTT. As protein: CASSDRGYQPQHF.

The genes are TRBV27 and TRBJ2-7; D is ambiguous. Trimming cost V 6 bases and J 3 bases, with 9 bases left between them. Germline assignment: CDR1 MNHEY and CDR2 SMNVEV (reference sequence). This CDR3 comprises 12 residues. CDR3 loop: CASRGIRYEQYF. CDR3 nucleotide sequence: TGTGCCAGCAGGGGGATCCGCTACGAGCAGTACTTC.

CDR3 amino acids: CASSLLDRDGTDTQYF. The CDR3 DNA reads TGTGCCAGCAGCCTGCTCGACAGGGATGGGACAGATACGCAGTATTTT. The V call is TRBV5-4, the J call TRBJ2-3; 7 bases line up with TRBD1. The germline CDR1 and CDR2 sequences are SGHNT and YYREEE (reference sequence). The CDR3 contains 16 residues. After removal of 4 bases from V and 3 bases from J, the junction contained 11 bases not matched to a gene. Drawing the rest from reference TRBV5-4 and TRBJ2-3, the complete variable domain is ETGVTQSPTHLIKTRGQQVTLRCSSQSGHNTVSWYQQALGQGPQFIFQYYREEENGRGNFPPRFSGLQFPNYSSELNVNALELDDSALYLCASSLLDRDGTDTQYFGPGTRLTVL.

The chain carries TRBV4-1 and TRBJ2-1; 9 nucleotides align to TRBD1. The V gene's germline CDR1 is MGHRA and CDR2 YSYEKL. Trimming removed 4 bases from V and 8 bases from J; junction bases left unmatched: 9. This CDR3 is built from 15 residues. The CDR3 DNA reads as TGCGCCAGCAGCCCCGCAGGGACAGGGTTTGATGAGCAGTTCTTC. Encoded protein: CASSPAGTGFDEQFF.

The chain combines TRBV28 with TRBJ1-2; weak D call: TRBD1 (5 bases). The CDR3 loop spans 15 amino acids. In germline, CDR1 is MDHEN, CDR2 SYDVKM. The germline V and J ends were trimmed by 5 bases and 2 bases, with 15 bases remaining between them. CDR3 protein: CASSPPGLQNYGYTF. The CDR3 DNA is TGTGCCAGCAGTCCGCCGGGGCTCCAAAACTATGGCTACACCTTC.

This sequence joins TRBV28 and TRBJ2-7, with D possibly matching TRBD2 (7 bases). With 6 bases removed from V and 2 bases from J, the gap between germline ends came to 14 bases. The CDR3 is 14 amino acids. Germline V lookup: CDR1 MDHEN, CDR2 SYDVKM. The CDR3 is CASSILGGAYEQYF. In DNA, the CDR3 is TGTGCCAGCAGCATACTAGGGGGGGCCTACGAGCAGTACTTC.

This clone came up a few times. The CDR3 DNA reads as TGCGCCAGCAGCCAAGTTCTGGCCGTTACTGAAGCTTTCTTT. This gives the protein CASSQVLAVTEAFF. The chain uses TRBV4-1 and TRBJ1-1; D gene ambiguous. From germline, CDR1 is MGHRA and CDR2 YSYEKL. This CDR3 is 14 amino acids long. Trimming cost V 1 base and J 5 bases, with 11 bases left between them.

The count of this clone is one. The chain is built from TRBV15 and TRBJ2-5; 8 bases match TRBD2. CDR1 and CDR2 (germline): LNHNV, YYDKDF (reference sequence). Losses at the gene ends were 1 base for V and 3 bases for J; bases not matched to a gene: 7. CDR3 length: 16 amino acids. The CDR3 DNA is TGTGCCACCAGCAGAGGGGTTAGCGGGGCTAAAGAGACCCAGTACTTC. Translating it yields CATSRGVSGAKETQYF.